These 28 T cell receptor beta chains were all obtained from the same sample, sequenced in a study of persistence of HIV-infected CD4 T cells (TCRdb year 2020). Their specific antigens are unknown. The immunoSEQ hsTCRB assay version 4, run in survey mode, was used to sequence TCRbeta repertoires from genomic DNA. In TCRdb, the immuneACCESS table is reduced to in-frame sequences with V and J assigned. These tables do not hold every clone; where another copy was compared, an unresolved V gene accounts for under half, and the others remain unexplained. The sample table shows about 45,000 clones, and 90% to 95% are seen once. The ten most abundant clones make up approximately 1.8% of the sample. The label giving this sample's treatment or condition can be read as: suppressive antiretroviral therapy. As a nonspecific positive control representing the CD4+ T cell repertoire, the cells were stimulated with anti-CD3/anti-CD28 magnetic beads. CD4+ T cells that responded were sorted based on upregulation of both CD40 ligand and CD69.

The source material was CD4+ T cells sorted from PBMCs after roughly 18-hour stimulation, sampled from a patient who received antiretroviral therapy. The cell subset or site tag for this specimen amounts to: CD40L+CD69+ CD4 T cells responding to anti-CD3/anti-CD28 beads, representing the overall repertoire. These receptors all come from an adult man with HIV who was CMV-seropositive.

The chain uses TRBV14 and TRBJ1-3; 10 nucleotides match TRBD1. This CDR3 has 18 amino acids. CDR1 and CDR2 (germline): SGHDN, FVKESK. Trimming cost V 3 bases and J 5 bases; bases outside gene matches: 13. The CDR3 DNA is TGTGCCAGCAGCCAGGGGACAGGGGAATACCTACGCCGAAACACCATATATTTT. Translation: CASSQGTGEYLRRNTIYF.

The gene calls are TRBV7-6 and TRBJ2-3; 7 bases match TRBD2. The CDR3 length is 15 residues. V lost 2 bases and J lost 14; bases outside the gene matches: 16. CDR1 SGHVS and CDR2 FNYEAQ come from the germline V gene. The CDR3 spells CASSLSQRGVMGVYF. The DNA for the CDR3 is TGTGCCAGCAGCTTATCTCAACGGGGGGTGATGGGAGTGTATTTT.

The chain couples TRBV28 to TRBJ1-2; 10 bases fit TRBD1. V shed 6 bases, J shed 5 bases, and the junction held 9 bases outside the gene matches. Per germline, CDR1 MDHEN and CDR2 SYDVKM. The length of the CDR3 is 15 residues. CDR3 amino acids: CASRAAGQGRYGYTF. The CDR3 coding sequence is TGTGCCAGCAGAGCAGCGGGACAGGGGAGGTATGGCTACACCTTC.

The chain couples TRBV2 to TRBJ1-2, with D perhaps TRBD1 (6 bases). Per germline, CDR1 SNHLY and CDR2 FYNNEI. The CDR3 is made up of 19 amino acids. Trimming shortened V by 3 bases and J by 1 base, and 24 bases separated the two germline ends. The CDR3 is CASSEPRGAGSALNYGYTF. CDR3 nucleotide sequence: TGTGCCAGCAGTGAGCCCCGGGGGGCTGGATCTGCCCTTAACTATGGCTACACCTTC.

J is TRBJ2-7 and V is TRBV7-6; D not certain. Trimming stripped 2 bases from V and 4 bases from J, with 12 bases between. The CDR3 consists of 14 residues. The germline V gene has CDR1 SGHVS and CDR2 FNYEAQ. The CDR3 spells CASSLLSVGYEQYF. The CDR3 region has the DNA TGTGCCAGCAGCTTATTGTCGGTCGGGTACGAGCAGTACTTC. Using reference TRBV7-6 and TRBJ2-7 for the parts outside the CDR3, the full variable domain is GAGVSQSPRYKVTKRGQDVALRCDPISGHVSLYWYRQALGQGPEFLTYFNYEAQQDKSGLPNDRFSAERPEGSISTLTIQRTEQRDSAMYRCASSLLSVGYEQYFGPGTRLTVT.

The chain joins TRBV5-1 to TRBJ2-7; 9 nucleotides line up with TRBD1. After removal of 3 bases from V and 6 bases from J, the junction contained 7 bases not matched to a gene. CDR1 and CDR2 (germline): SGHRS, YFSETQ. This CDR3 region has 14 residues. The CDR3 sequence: CASSSGTGRSEQYF. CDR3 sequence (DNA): TGCGCCAGCAGCTCCGGGACAGGGCGAAGCGAGCAGTACTTC.

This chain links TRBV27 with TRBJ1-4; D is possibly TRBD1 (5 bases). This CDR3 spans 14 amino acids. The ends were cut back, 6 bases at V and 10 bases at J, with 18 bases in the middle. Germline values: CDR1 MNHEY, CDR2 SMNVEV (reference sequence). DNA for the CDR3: TGTGCCAGCAGGCAGGGTAACAACCTGGGAAAACTGTTTTTT. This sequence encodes CASRQGNNLGKLFF.

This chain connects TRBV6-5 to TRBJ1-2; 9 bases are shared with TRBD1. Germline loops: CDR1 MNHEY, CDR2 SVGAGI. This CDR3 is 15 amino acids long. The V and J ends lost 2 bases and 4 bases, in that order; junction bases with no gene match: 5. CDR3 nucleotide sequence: TGTGCCAGCAGTTACGCGGGACAGGGTTCCTATGGCTACACCTTC. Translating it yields CASSYAGQGSYGYTF.

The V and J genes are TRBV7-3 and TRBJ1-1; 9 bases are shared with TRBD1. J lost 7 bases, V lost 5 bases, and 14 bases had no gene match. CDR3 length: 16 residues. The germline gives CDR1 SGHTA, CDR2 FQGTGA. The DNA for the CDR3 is TGTGCCAGCAGCCCCCAACGGGACAGGGTAAAGGATGAAGCTTTCTTT. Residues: CASSPQRDRVKDEAFF. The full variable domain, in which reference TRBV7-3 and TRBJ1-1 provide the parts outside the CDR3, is GAGVSQTPSNKVTEKGKYVELRCDPISGHTALYWYRQSLGQGPEFLIYFQGTGAADDSGLPNDRFFAVRPEGSVSTLKIQRTERGDSAVYLCASSPQRDRVKDEAFFGQGTRLTVV.

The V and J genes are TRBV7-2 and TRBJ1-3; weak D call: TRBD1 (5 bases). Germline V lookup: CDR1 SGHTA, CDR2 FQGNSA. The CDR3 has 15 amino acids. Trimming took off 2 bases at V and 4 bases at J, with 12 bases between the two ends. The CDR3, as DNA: TGTGCCAGCAGCTTACCCAGGGTAGGGGGAAACACCATATATTTT. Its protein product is CASSLPRVGGNTIYF. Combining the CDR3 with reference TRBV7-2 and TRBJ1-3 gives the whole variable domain GAGVSQSPSNKVTEKGKDVELRCDPISGHTALYWYRQSLGQGLEFLIYFQGNSAPDKSGLPSDRFSAERTGGSVSTLTIQRTQQEDSAVYLCASSLPRVGGNTIYFGEGSWLTVV.

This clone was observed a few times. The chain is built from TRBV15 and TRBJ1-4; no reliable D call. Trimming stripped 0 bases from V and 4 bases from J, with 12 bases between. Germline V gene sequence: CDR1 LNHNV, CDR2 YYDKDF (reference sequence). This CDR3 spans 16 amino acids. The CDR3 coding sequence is TGTGCCACCAGCAGAGATGGGGAGGGCCATAATGAAAAACTGTTTTTT. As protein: CATSRDGEGHNEKLFF.

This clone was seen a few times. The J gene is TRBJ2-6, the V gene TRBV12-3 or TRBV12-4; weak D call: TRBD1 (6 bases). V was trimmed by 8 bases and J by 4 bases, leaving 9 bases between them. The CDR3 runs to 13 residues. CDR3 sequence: CASQQGGANVLTF. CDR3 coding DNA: TGTGCCAGCCAACAGGGAGGGGCCAACGTCCTGACTTTC.

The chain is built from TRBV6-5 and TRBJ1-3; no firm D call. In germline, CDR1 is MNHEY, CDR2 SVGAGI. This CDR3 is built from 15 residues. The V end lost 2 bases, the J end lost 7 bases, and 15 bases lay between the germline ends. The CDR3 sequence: CASSYDGGPSNTIYF. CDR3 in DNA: TGTGCCAGCAGTTACGACGGCGGCCCCAGCAACACCATATATTTT.

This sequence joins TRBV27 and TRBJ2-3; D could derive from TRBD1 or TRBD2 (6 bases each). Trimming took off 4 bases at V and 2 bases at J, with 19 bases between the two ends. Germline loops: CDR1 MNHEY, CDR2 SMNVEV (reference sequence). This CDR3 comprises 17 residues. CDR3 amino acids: CASSSGSGAPTTDTQYF. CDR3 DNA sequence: TGTGCCAGCAGTTCCGGCTCGGGGGCCCCCACCACAGATACGCAGTATTTT.

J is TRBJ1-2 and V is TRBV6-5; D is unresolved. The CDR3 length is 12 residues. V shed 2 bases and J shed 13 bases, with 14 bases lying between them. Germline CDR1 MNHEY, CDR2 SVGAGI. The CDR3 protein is CASSYDRLFSTF. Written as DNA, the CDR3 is TGTGCCAGCAGTTACGACCGACTTTTCTCCACCTTC.

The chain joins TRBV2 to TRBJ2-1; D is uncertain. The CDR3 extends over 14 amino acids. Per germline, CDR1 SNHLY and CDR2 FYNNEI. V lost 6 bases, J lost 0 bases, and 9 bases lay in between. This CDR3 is CASRVGFSYNEQFF. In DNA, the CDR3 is TGTGCCAGCAGGGTGGGGTTCTCCTACAATGAGCAGTTCTTC. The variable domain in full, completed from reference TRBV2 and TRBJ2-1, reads EPEVTQTPSHQVTQMGQEVILRCVPISNHLYFYWYRQILGQKVEFLVSFYNNEISEKSEIFDDQFSVERPDGSNFTLKIRSTKLEDSAMYFCASRVGFSYNEQFFGPGTRLTVL.

In DNA form, the CDR3 reads TGTGCCAGCAGCGCTCGGCAGGGGGGGAATGAAAAACTGTTTTTT. Translated: CASSARQGGNEKLFF. This chain links TRBV6-5 with TRBJ1-4; 7 nucleotides match TRBD1. CDR3 length: 15 amino acids. Trimming at V came to 6 bases and at J to 5 bases, leaving 9 bases not matched to a gene. From germline, CDR1 is MNHEY and CDR2 SVGAGI.

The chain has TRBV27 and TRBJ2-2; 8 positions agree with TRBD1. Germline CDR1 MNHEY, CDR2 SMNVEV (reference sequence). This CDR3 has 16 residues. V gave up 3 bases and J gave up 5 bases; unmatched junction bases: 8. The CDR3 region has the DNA TGTGCCAGCAGTTTGGCACAGGGGGTTTATACCGGGGAGCTGTTTTTT. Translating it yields CASSLAQGVYTGELFF.

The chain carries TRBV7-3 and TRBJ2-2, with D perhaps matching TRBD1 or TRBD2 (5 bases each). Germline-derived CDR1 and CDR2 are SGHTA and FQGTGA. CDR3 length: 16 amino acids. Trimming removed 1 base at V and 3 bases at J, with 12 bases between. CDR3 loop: CASSLRGTPDTGELFF. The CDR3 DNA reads TGTGCCAGCAGCTTAAGGGGGACCCCGGACACCGGGGAGCTGTTTTTT.

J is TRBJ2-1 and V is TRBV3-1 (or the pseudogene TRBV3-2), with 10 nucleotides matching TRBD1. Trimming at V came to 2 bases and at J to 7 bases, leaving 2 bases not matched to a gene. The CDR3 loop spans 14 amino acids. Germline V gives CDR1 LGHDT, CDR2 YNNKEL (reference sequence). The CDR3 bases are TGTGCCAGCAGCCAACGGGACAGGGGTAATGAGCAGTTCTTC. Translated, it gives CASSQRDRGNEQFF.

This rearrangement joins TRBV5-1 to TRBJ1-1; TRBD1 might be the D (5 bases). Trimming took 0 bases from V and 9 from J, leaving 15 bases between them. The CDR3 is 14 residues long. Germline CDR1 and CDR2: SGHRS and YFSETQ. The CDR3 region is CASSLEGPDSKAFF. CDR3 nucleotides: TGCGCCAGCAGCTTGGAGGGACCCGATTCTAAAGCTTTCTTT.

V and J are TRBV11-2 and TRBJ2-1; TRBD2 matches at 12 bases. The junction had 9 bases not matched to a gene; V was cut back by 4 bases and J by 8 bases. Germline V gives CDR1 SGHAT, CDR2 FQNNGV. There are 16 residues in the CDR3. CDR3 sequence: CASSSHLTSGGDEQFF. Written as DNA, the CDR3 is TGTGCCAGCAGCTCACATTTGACTAGCGGGGGTGATGAGCAGTTCTTC.

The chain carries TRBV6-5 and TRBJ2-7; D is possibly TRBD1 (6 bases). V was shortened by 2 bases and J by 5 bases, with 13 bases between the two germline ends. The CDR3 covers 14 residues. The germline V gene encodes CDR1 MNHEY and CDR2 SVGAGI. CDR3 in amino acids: CASSYRGQLHEQYF. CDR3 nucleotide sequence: TGTGCCAGCAGTTACCGAGGACAGCTTCACGAGCAGTACTTC.

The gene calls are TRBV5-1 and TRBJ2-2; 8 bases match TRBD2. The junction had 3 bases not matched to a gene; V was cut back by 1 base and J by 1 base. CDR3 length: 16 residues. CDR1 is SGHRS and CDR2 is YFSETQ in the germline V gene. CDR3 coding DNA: TGCGCCAGCAGCTTGTCGGGGGGGCGGAACACCGGGGAGCTGTTTTTT. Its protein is CASSLSGGRNTGELFF.

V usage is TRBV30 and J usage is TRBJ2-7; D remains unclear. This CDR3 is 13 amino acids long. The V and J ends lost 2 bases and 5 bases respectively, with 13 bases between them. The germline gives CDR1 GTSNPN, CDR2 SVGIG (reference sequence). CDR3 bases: TGTGCCTGGAGTACCCATACCCGGAACGAGCAGTACTTC. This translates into CAWSTHTRNEQYF. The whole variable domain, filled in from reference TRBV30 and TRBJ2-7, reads SQTIHQWPATLVQPVGSPLSLECTVEGTSNPNLYWYRQAAGRGLQLLFYSVGIGQISSEVPQNLSASRPQDRQFILSSKKLLLSDSGFYLCAWSTHTRNEQYFGPGTRLTVT.

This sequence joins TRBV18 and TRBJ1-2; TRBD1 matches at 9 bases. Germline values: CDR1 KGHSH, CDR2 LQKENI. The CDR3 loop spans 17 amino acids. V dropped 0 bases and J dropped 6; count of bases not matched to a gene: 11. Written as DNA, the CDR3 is TGTGCCAGCTCACCACCTAGTCTCGCGACAGGGGGAGATGGCTACACCTTC. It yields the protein CASSPPSLATGGDGYTF.

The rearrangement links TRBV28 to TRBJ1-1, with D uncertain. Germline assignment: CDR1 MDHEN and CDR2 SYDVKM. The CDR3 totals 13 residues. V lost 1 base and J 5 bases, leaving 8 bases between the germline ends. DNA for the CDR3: TGTGCCAGCAGTTTATCGCCCCGGACTGAAGCTTTCTTT. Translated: CASSLSPRTEAFF.

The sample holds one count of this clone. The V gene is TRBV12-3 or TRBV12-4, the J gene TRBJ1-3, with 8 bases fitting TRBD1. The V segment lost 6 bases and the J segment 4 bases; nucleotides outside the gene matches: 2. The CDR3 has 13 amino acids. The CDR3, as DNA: TGTGCCAGCAGCGGGACAGGCGGAAACACCATATATTTT. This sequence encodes CASSGTGGNTIYF.